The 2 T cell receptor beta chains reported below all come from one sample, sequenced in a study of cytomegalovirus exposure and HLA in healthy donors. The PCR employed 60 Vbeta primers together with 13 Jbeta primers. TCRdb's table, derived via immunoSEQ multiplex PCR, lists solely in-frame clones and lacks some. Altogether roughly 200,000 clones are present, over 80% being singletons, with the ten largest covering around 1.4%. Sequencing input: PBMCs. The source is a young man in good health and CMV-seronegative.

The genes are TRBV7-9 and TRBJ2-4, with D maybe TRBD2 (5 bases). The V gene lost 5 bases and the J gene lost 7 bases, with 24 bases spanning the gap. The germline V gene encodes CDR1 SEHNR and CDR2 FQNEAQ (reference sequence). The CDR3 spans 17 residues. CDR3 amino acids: CASSPPAGPRWGNIQYF. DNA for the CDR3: TGTGCCAGCAGCCCTCCTGCGGGCCCAAGGTGGGGTAACATTCAGTACTTC.

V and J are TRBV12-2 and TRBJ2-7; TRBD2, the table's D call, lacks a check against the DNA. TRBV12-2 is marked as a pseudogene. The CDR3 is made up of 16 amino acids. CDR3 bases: TGTGCAAGTCGCTTAGCAAAAGCGTGCGGAGGTCACGAGCAGTACTTC. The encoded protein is CASRLAKACGGHEQYF.